This TCR beta chain was identified during a study of vaccination effects on CD4 cells after COVID-19. Losses at the gene ends were 3 bases for V and 2 bases for J; bases not matched to a gene: 3. The CDR3 length is 15 residues. Germline-derived CDR1 and CDR2 are SGHNT and YYREEE (reference sequence). As regards this clone: Its antigen remains unknown.

Viral peptide pools were used in the ViraFEST assay to expand antigen-specific CD4+ T cells, and sequencing came afterward. Cells that had been cultured for 10 days were the source of isolated CD4+ T cells. Each participant received a vaccine that was either BNT162b2 or mRNA-1273, given as two doses. Every well housed 2.1 million or so PBMC, which grew in culture alongside about 9 IU/ml IL-2 and 10 ug/ml peptides. Some clones are missing from TCRdb's copy, which holds only in-frame ones; the method was immunoSEQ multiplex PCR. Among 25,000 to 35,000 clones listed, roughly four fifths were seen once.

The specimen was CD4+ T cells from PBMCs cultured with HCoV-229E spike peptides, collected after COVID-19 vaccination. The receptor was isolated from a human donor who received a COVID-19 vaccine. V usage is TRBV5-4 and J usage is TRBJ2-1; TRBD1 matches at 9 bases. As DNA, the CDR3 is TGTGCCAGCAGCTGGGACAGGGAAGCCTACAATGAGCAGTTCTTC. Protein product: CASSWDREAYNEQFF. The full variable domain, completed using reference TRBV5-4 and TRBJ2-1, is ETGVTQSPTHLIKTRGQQVTLRCSSQSGHNTVSWYQQALGQGPQFIFQYYREEENGRGNFPPRFSGLQFPNYSSELNVNALELDDSALYLCASSWDREAYNEQFFGPGTRLTVL.